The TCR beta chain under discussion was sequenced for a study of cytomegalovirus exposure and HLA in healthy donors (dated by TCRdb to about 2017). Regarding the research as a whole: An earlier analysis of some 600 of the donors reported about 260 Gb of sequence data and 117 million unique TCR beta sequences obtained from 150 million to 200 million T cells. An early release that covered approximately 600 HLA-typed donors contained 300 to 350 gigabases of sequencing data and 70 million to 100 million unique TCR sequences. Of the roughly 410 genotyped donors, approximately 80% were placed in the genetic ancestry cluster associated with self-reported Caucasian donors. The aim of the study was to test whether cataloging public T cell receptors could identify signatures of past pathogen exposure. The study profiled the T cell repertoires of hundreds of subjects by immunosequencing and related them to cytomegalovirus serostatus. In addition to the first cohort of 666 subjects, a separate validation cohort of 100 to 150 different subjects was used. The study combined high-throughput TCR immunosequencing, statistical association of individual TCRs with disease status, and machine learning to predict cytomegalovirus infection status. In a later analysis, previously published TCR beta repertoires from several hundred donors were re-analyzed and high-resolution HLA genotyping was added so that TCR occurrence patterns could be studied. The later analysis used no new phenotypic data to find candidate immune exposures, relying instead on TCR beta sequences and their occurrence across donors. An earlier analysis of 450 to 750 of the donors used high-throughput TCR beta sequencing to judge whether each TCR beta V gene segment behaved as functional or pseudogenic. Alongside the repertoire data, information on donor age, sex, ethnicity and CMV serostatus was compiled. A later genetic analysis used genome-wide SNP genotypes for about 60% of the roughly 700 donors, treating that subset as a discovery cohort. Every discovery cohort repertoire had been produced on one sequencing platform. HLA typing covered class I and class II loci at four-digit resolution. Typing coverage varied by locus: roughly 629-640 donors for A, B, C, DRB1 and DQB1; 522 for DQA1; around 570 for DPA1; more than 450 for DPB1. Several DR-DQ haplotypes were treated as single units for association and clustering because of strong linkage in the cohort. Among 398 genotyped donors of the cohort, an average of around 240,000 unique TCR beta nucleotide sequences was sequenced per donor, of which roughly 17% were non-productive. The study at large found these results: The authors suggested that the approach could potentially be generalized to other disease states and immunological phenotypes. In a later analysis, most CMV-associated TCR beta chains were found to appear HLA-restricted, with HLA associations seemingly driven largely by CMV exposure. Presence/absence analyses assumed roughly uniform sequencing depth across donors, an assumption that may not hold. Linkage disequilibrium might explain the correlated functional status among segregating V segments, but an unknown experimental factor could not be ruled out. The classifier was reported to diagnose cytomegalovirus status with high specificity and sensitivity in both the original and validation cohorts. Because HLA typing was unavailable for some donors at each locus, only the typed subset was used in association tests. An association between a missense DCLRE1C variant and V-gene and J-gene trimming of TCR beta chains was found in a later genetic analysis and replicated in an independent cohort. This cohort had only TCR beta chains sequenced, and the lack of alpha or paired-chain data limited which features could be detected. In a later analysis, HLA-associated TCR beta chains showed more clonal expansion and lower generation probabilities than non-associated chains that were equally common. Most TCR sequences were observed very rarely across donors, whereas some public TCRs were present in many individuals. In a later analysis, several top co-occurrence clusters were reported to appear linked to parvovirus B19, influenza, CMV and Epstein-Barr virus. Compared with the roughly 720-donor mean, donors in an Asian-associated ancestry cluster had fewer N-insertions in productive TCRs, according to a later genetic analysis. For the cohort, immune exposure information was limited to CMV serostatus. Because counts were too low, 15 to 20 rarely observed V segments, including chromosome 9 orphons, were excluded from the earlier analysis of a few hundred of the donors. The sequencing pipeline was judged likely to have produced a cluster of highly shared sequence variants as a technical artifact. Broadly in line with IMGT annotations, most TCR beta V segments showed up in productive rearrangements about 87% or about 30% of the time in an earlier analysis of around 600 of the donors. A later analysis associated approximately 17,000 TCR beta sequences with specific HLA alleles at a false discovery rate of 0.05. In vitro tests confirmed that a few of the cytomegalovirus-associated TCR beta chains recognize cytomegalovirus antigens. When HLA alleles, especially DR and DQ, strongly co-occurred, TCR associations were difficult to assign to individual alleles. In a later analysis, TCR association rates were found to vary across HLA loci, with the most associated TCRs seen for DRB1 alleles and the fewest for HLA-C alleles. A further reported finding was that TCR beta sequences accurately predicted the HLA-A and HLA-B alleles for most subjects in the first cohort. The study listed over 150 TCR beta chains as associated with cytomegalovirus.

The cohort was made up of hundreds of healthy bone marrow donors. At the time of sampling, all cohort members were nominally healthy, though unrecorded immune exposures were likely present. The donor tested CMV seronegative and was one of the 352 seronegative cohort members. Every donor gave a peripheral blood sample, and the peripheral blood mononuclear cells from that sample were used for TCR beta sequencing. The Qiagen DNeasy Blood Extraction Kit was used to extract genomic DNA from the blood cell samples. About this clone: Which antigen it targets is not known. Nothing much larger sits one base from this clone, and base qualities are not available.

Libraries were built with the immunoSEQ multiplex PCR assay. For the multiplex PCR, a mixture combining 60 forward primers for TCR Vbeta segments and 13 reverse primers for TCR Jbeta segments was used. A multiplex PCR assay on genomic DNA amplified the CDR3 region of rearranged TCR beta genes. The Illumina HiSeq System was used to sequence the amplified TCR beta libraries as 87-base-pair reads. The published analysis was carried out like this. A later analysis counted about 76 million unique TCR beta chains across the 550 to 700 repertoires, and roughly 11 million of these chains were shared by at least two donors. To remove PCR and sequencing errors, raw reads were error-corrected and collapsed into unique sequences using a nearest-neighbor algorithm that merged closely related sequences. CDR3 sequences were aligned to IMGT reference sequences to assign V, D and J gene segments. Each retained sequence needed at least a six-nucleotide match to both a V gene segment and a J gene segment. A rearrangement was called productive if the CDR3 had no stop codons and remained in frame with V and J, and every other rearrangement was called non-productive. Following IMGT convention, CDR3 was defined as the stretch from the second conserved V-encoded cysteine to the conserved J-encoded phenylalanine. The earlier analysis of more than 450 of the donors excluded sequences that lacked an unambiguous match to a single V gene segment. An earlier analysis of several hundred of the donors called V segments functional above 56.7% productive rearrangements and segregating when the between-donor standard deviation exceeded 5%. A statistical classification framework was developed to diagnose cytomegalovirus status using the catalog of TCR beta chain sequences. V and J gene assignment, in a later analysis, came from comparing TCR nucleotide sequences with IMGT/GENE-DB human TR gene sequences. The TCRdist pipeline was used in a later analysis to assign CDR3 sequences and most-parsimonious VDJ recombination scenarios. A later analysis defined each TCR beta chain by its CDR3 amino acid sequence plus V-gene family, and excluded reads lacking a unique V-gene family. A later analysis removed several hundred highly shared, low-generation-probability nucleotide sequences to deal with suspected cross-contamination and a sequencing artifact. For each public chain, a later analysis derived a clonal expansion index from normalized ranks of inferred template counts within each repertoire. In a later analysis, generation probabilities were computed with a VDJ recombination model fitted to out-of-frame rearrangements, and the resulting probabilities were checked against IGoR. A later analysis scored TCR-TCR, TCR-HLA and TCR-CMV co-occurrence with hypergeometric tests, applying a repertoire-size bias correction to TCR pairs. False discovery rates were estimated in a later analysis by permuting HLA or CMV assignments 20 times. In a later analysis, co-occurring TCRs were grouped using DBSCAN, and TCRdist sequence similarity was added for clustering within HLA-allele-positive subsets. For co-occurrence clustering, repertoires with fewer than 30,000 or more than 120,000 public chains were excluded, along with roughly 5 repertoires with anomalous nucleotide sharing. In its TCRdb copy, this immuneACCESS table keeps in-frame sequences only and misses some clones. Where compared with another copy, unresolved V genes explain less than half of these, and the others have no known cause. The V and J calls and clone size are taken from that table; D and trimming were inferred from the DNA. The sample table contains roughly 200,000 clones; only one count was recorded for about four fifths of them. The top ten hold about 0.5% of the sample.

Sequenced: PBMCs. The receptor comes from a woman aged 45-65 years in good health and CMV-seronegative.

The bases read TGCGCCAGCAGCCAAGACGAGGGGACAAGTTACGAGCAGTACTTC. Translated, this is CASSQDEGTSYEQYF. The rearranged chain carries TRBV4-3 and TRBJ2-7, and TRBD1 may be the D gene, going by 6 matching bases. CDR3 length: 15 amino acids, cysteine to phenylalanine. The read is trimmed to its CDR3 DNA, 45 bases read in frame from base 1. CDR1 LGHNA and CDR2 YSLEER were looked up in the germline V gene. V loses 0 bases, J loses 4 bases, and the germline ends lie 13 bases apart.